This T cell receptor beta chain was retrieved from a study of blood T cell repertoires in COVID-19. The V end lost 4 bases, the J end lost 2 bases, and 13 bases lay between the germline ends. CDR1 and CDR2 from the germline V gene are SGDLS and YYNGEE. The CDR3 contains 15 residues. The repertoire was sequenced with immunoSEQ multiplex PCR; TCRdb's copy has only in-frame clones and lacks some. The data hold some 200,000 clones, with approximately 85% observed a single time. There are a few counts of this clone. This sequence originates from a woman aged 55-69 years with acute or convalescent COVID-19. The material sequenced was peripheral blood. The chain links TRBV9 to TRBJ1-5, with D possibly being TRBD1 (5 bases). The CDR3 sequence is CASSKSGSGNQPQHF. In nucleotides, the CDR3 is TGTGCCAGCAGCAAGTCAGGGTCCGGCAATCAGCCCCAGCATTTT.